Listed below are T cell receptor beta chains from one sample, sequenced in a study of cytomegalovirus exposure and HLA in healthy donors. The protocol was immunoSEQ multiplex PCR, while the TCRdb copy is restricted to in-frame clones and leaves out a portion. The table lists over 40,000 clones, over 60% of them singletons. The material sequenced was PBMCs. These receptors all stem from a woman aged 40 to 49 in good health and CMV-seropositive. Each CDR3 is given with its conserved first and last residue. D genes are given only for firm matches. Size is omitted from some rows. Given values are once, few, many or a class for expanded clones.

TRBV5-1	once	NA	TRBJ1-2	CASSLGGSGYTF	TGCGCCAGCAGCTTGGGGGGCTCTGGCTACACCTTC
TRBV25-1	few	NA	TRBJ1-1	CASRGGTEAFF	TGTGCCAGCAGGGGGGGGACTGAAGCTTTCTTT
TRBV18	NA	NA	TRBJ1-4	CASSPPDRGGKLFF	TGTGCCAGCTCACCACCGGATCGGGGGGGGAAACTGTTTTTT
TRBV5-1	NA	TRBD1	TRBJ2-3	CASSLDPGQNTDTQYF	TGCGCCAGCAGCTTGGACCCGGGACAGAACACAGATACGCAGTATTTT
TRBV4-1	few	NA	TRBJ1-6	CASSQAGYSPLHF	TGCGCCAGCAGCCAAGCAGGGTATTCACCCCTCCACTTT
TRBV15	NA	NA	TRBJ1-1	CATKRDGRNTEAFF	TGTGCCACCAAAAGGGACGGGAGAAACACTGAAGCTTTCTTT
TRBV29-1	NA	NA	TRBJ2-7	CSVRRGSYEQYF	TGCAGCGTTAGGCGGGGCTCCTACGAGCAGTACTTC
TRBV18	NA	NA	TRBJ2-2	CASSPDRNTGELFF	TGTGCCAGCTCACCGGACAGGAACACCGGGGAGCTGTTTTTT
TRBV5-1	NA	NA	TRBJ1-6	CATSVGEGNSPLHF	TGCGCAACCAGCGTCGGGGAAGGGAACTCACCCCTCCACTTT
TRBV27	NA	NA	TRBJ2-5	CASSFRGARETQYF	TGTGCCAGCAGTTTTCGGGGGGCCCGAGAGACCCAGTACTTC
TRBV6-4	few	NA	TRBJ2-4	CASSPDPTGIQGAKNIQYF	TGTGCCAGCAGTCCCGACCCGACAGGCATTCAGGGGGCCAAAAACATTCAGTACTTC
TRBV9	NA	NA	TRBJ1-6	CASGGANNSPLHF	TGTGCCAGCGGAGGGGCAAATAATTCACCCCTCCACTTT
TRBV5-8	NA	TRBD2	TRBJ2-1	CASSSRGVSYNEQFF	TGTGCCAGCAGCTCCCGGGGGGTCTCCTACAATGAGCAGTTCTTC
TRBV5-1	NA	NA	TRBJ2-5	CASSLDPQETQYF	TGCGCCAGCAGCCTAGACCCCCAAGAGACCCAGTACTTC
TRBV13	few	NA	TRBJ2-7	CASPGEGVYEQYF	TGTGCCAGCCCAGGAGAGGGGGTCTACGAGCAGTACTTC
TRBV15	NA	TRBD1	TRBJ2-1	CATSPSTGGSYNEQFF	TGTGCCACCAGCCCTTCGACAGGGGGCTCCTACAATGAGCAGTTCTTC
TRBV10-1	few	TRBD1	TRBJ1-5	CASSEVLGQGGNQPQHF	TGCGCCAGCAGTGAGGTTCTGGGACAGGGTGGGAATCAGCCCCAGCATTTT
TRBV11-2	NA	TRBD1	TRBJ1-4	CASSIGQAFNEKLFF	TGTGCCAGCAGCATAGGACAGGCCTTTAATGAAAAACTGTTTTTT
TRBV10-2	NA	TRBD2	TRBJ2-1	CASSDERLAGEQFF	TGCGCCAGCAGTGATGAGAGACTAGCGGGGGAGCAGTTCTTC
TRBV6-4	NA	NA	TRBJ1-1	CASSHGETEAFF	TGTGCCAGCAGCCACGGGGAGACTGAAGCTTTCTTT
TRBV18	NA	TRBD1	TRBJ2-3	CASSPGQGTDTQYF	TGTGCCAGCTCACCCGGACAGGGGACAGATACGCAGTATTTT
TRBV2	NA	NA	TRBJ2-5	CASSLSRQETQYF	TGTGCCAGCAGTTTATCCAGACAAGAGACCCAGTACTTC
TRBV4-2	once	TRBD1	TRBJ2-2	CASSQEGGHTGELFF	TGTGCCAGCAGCCAAGAAGGGGGCCACACCGGGGAGCTGTTTTTT
TRBV7-6	NA	TRBD1	TRBJ2-4	CASSLNRGLAKNIQYF	TGTGCCAGCAGCTTAAACAGGGGGCTAGCCAAAAACATTCAGTACTTC
TRBV6-1	NA	TRBD1	TRBJ2-1	CASKGAFVVWGEQFF	TGTGCCAGCAAGGGGGCGTTCGTCGTATGGGGAGAGCAGTTCTTC
TRBV5-1	once	TRBD2	TRBJ2-5	CASSLAPGGTGVQETQYF	TGCGCCAGCAGCTTGGCCCCGGGGGGAACGGGGGTTCAAGAGACCCAGTACTTC